The entry below gives a single T cell receptor beta chain sequence along with its context. Primers for the PCR totalled 60 Vbeta and 13 Jbeta. Profiled with immunoSEQ multiplex PCR; TCRdb holds only in-frame clones, not every one. This specimen shows around 140,000 clones; the ten leading clones hold under 2%. The sample is drawn from a study of cytomegalovirus exposure and HLA in healthy donors. Germline V gene data show CDR1 as SGHTA and CDR2 as FQGNSA. Trimming took 1 base from V and 4 from J, leaving 8 bases between them. This CDR3 comprises 13 residues. Material for sequencing was PBMCs. This clonotype originated in a woman between 35 and 50 years old in good health and CMV-seronegative. This rearrangement joins TRBV7-2 to TRBJ2-7; a weak D match, TRBD1 (6 bases). This chain's CDR3 is CASSLGRGYEQYF. In DNA, the CDR3 is TGTGCCAGCAGCTTAGGCAGGGGTTACGAGCAGTACTTC.